The 8 T cell receptor beta chains reported below all come from one sample, sequenced in a study of resident and recirculating memory T cells in vitiligo. The data were produced by immunoSEQ multiplex PCR, yet TCRdb's version contains in-frame clones alone and is incomplete. Of tens of thousands of clones listed, roughly 94% were seen once; the top ten hold approximately 4.7%. The material sequenced was blood. All receptors come from a male donor with vitiligo.

The V and J genes are TRBV18 and TRBJ2-1, with D tentatively TRBD1 (5 bases). CDR3 length: 15 residues. V dropped 0 bases and J dropped 6 bases, with 12 bases sitting between them. From germline, CDR1 is KGHSH and CDR2 LQKENI. CDR3 sequence (DNA): TGTGCCAGCTCACCACCGGTCCAGGGTGGCAATGAGCAGTTCTTC. It translates to CASSPPVQGGNEQFF. Variable domain in full (rest from reference TRBV18 and TRBJ2-1): NAGVMQNPRHLVRRRGQEARLRCSPMKGHSHVYWYRQLPEEGLKFMVYLQKENIIDESGMPKERFSAEFPKEGPSILRIQQVVRGDSAAYFCASSPPVQGGNEQFFGPGTRLTVL.

The chain's CDR3 is CASSSRQISNTEAFF. CDR3 coding DNA: TGCGCCAGCAGCTCAAGACAGATTTCGAACACTGAAGCTTTCTTT. The V call is TRBV5-1, the J call TRBJ1-1; a possible D gene is TRBD1 (5 bases). Germline V gene data show CDR1 as SGHRS and CDR2 as YFSETQ. Trimming removed 3 bases at V and 1 base at J, with 13 bases between. The CDR3 has 15 amino acids.

The chain employs TRBV5-1 and TRBJ2-7; TRBD2 aligns across 7 bases. The J segment lost 3 bases and the V segment lost 3 bases, leaving 6 bases of the junction unmatched. Germline loops: CDR1 SGHRS, CDR2 YFSETQ. The length of the CDR3 is 14 residues. As DNA, the CDR3 is TGCGCCAGCAGCTCCCGCAGCGGGGACTACGAGCAGTACTTC. Translated, it gives CASSSRSGDYEQYF.

The rearrangement uses TRBV30 and TRBJ2-5; 7 bases line up with TRBD2. V was pared by 3 bases and J by 12 bases, with 10 bases of the junction left unmatched. CDR3 size: 12 residues. Germline V lookup: CDR1 GTSNPN, CDR2 SVGIG (reference sequence). The CDR3 bases are TGTGCCTGGAGCCCTTATGGTGGGGGGGAGTACTTC. Translating gives CAWSPYGGGEYF.

The CDR3 protein is CASSPGTGGDYGYTF. The DNA of the CDR3 is TGTGCCAGCAGCCCTGGGACAGGCGGGGACTATGGCTACACCTTC. The genes are TRBV9 and TRBJ1-2; TRBD1 agrees at 8 bases. V lost 4 bases, J lost 3 bases, and 8 bases stayed unmatched. CDR3 length: 15 residues. Germline V gene sequence: CDR1 SGDLS, CDR2 YYNGEE.

The chain recombines TRBV5-1 with TRBJ1-3; D possibly corresponds to TRBD1 (6 bases). The CDR3 is made up of 14 amino acids. Germline V gene data show CDR1 as SGHRS and CDR2 as YFSETQ. The ends were cut back, 3 bases at V and 8 bases at J, with 15 bases in the middle. In DNA form, the CDR3 reads TGCGCCAGCAGCTCACTTGGACAGTCGGACACCATATATTTT. Translating gives CASSSLGQSDTIYF.

The V call is TRBV7-3, the J call TRBJ2-7, with D possibly matching TRBD1 (6 bases). The V end lost 3 bases, the J end lost 6 bases, and 9 bases lay between the germline ends. The CDR3 totals 12 residues. Germline V gene lookup returns CDR1 SGHTA and CDR2 FQGTGA. DNA of the CDR3: TGTGCCAGCAGCTTTCAGGGGACCGAGCAGTACTTC. It is translated as CASSFQGTEQYF.

V and J are TRBV27 and TRBJ1-1, with D possibly matching TRBD1 (5 bases). The CDR3 length is 15 residues. Germline lookup yields CDR1 MNHEY and CDR2 SMNVEV (reference sequence). Trimming removed 8 bases at V and 1 base at J, with 17 bases between. Here the CDR3 DNA reads TGTGCCAGCTTGAGCTACCTTGGACAGAACACTGAAGCTTTCTTT. This translates into CASLSYLGQNTEAFF.